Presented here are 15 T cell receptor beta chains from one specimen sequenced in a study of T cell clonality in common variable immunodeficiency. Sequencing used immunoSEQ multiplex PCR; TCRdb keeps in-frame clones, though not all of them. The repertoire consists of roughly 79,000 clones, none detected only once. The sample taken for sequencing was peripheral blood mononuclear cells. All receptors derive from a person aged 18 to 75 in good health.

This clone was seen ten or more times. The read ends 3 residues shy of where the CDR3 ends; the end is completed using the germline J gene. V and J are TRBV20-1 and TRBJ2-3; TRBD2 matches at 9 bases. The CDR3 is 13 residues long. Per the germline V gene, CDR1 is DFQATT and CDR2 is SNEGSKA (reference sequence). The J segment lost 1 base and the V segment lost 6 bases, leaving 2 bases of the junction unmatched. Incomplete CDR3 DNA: TGCAGTGCGAGACTAGCGGGCACAGATACG. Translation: CSARLAGTDT. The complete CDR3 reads CSARLAGTDTQYF.

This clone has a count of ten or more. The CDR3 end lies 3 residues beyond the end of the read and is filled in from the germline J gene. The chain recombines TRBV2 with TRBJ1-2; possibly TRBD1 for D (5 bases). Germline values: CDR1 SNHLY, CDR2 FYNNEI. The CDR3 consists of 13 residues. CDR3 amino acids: CASEGRLLSGYTF. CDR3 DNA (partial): TGTGCCAGCGAGGGGCGGCTACTATCCGGC.

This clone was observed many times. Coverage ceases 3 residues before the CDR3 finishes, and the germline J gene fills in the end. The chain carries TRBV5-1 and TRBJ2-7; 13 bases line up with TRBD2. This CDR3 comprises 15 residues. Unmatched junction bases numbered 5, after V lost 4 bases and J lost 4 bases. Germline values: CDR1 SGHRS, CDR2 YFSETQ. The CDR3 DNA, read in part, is TGCGCCAGCAGCCCCGGGACTAGCGGGATATACGAG. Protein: CASSPGTSGIYE. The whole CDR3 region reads CASSPGTSGIYEQYF.

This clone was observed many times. The CDR3 region is CSARGTGGTYNEQFF. CDR3 bases read: TGCAGTGCGCGGGGAACAGGGGGAACCTACAATGAG. The rearrangement uses TRBV20-1 and TRBJ2-1; 8 positions agree with TRBD1. The read ends 3 residues early relative to the CDR3; the germline J gene fills the gap. Germline CDR1 and CDR2: DFQATT and SNEGSKA (reference sequence). The CDR3 consists of 15 residues. V lost 6 bases, J lost 2 bases, and 9 bases stayed unmatched.

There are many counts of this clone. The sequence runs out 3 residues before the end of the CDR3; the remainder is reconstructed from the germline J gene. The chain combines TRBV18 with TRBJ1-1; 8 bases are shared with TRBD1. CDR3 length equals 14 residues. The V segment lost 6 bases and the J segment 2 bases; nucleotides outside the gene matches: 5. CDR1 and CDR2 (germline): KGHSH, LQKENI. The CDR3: CASSGTGRNTEAFF. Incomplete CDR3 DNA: TGTGCCAGCTCCGGGACAGGACGAAACACTGAA.

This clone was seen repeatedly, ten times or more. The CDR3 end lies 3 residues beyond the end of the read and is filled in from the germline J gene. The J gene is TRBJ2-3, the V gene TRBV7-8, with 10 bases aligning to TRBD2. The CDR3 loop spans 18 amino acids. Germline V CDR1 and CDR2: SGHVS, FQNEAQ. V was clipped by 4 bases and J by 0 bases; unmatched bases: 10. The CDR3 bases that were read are TGTGCCAGCAGCTCCCGTCCAACTAGCGGGGTTAGCACAGATACG. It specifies CASSSRPTSGVSTDT. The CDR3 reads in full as CASSSRPTSGVSTDTQYF.

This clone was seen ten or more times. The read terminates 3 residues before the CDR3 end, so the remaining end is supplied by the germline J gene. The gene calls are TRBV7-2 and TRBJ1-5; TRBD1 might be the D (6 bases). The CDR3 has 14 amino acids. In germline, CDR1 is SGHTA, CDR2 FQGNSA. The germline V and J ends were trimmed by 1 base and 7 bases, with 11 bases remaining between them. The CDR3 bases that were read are TGTGCCAGCAGCTTAGGTGGCAGGGGACAGCCC. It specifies CASSLGGRGQP. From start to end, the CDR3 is CASSLGGRGQPQHF. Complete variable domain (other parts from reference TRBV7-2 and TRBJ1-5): GAGVSQSPSNKVTEKGKDVELRCDPISGHTALYWYRQSLGQGLEFLIYFQGNSAPDKSGLPSDRFSAERTGGSVSTLTIQRTQQEDSAVYLCASSLGGRGQPQHFGDGTRLSIL.

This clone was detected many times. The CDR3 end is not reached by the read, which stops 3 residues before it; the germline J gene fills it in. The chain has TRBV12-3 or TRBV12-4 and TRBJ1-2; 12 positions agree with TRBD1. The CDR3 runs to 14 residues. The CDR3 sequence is CASSLGQGARGYTF. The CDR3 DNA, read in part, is TGTGCCAGCAGTTTGGGACAGGGGGCGCGAGGC.

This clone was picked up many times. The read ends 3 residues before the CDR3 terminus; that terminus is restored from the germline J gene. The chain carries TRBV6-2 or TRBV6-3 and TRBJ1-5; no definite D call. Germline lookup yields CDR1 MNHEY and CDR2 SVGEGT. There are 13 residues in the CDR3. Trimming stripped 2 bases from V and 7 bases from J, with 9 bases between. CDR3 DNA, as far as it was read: TGTGCCAGCAGTTACGGCCGGGTACAGCCC. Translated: CASSYGRVQP. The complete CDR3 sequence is CASSYGRVQPQHF.

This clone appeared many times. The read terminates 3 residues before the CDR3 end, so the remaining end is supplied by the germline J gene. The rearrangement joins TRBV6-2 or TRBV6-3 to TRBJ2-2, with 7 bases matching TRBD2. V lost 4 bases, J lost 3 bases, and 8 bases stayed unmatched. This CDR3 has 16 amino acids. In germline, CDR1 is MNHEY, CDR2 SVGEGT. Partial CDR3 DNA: TGTGCCAGCAGTTGGCGGCCCCGGGGGGACACCGGGGAG. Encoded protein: CASSWRPRGDTGE. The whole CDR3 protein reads CASSWRPRGDTGELFF.

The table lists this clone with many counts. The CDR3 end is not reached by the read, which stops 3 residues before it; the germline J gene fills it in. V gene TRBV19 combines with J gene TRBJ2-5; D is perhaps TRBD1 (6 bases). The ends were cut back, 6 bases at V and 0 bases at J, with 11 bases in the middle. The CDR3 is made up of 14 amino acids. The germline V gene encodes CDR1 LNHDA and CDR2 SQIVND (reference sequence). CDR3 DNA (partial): TGTGCCAGTAGCAAGGGGGTCAACCAAGAGACC. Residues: CASSKGVNQET. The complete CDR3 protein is CASSKGVNQETQYF. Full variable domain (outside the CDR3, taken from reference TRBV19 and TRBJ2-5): DGGITQSPKYLFRKEGQNVTLSCEQNLNHDAMYWYRQDPGQGLRLIYYSQIVNDFQKGDIAEGYSVSREKKESFPLTVTSAQKNPTAFYLCASSKGVNQETQYFGPGTRLLVL.

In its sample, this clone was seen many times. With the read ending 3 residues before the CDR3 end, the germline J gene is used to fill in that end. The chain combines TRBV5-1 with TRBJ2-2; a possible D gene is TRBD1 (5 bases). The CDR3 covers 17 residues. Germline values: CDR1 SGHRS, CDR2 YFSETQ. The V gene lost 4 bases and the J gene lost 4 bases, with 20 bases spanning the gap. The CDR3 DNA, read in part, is TGCGCCAGCAGCCTGGATGGGCAGGGAAGGGGCACCGGGGAG. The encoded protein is CASSLDGQGRGTGE. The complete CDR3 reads CASSLDGQGRGTGELFF.

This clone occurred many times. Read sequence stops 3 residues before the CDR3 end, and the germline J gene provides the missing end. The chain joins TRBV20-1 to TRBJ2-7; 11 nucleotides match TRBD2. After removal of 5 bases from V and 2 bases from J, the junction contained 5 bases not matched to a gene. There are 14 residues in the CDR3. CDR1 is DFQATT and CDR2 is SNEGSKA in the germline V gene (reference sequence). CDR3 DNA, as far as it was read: TGCAGTGCTCCGACTAGCGGGGTACCCTACGAG. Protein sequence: CSAPTSGVPYE. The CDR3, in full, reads CSAPTSGVPYEQYF.

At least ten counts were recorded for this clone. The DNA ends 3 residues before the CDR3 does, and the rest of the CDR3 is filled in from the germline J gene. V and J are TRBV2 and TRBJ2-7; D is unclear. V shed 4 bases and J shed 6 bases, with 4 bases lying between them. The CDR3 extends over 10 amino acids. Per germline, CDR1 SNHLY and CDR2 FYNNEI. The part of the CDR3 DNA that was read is TGTGCCAGCAGTGCCCTCGAG. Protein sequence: CASSALE. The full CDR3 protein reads CASSALEQYF.

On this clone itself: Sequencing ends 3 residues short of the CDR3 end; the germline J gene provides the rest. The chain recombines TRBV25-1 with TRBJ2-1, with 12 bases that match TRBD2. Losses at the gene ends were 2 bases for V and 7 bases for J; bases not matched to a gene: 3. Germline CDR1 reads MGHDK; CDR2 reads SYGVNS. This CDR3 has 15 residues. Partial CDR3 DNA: TGTGCCAGCAGTGAACTAGCGGGAGGGCAAAATGAG. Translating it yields CASSELAGGQNE. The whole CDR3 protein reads CASSELAGGQNEQFF.